Presented here are 2 T cell receptor beta chains from one specimen sequenced in a study of T cells in narcolepsy. The assay was immunoSEQ multiplex PCR, and TCRdb's table has in-frame clones only and misses some. The sample records tens of thousands of clones, roughly 84% being singletons. The sequenced material came from CD45RA- memory CD4+ T cells from PBMCs. The receptors come from a human donor with narcolepsy.

The chain recombines TRBV19 with TRBJ1-1; 9 bases match TRBD1. This CDR3 spans 18 amino acids. V gave up 0 bases and J gave up 1 base; unmatched junction bases: 9. Germline V gene data show CDR1 as LNHDA and CDR2 as SQIVND (reference sequence). The CDR3 here is CASSIDPPDRGWNTEAFF. CDR3 bases: TGTGCCAGTAGTATAGATCCCCCGGACAGGGGCTGGAACACTGAAGCTTTCTTT. The whole variable domain, remainder taken from reference TRBV19 and TRBJ1-1, is DGGITQSPKYLFRKEGQNVTLSCEQNLNHDAMYWYRQDPGQGLRLIYYSQIVNDFQKGDIAEGYSVSREKKESFPLTVTSAQKNPTAFYLCASSIDPPDRGWNTEAFFGQGTRLTVV.

The chain joins TRBV15 to TRBJ2-5; no clear D. This CDR3 is 11 amino acids long. Germline V gene lookup returns CDR1 LNHNV and CDR2 YYDKDF (reference sequence). Deletions cut 7 bases from V and 4 bases from J, with 7 bases between. The CDR3 DNA follows: TGTGCCACCACGCTGCGAGAGACCCAGTACTTC. Its translation: CATTLRETQYF.